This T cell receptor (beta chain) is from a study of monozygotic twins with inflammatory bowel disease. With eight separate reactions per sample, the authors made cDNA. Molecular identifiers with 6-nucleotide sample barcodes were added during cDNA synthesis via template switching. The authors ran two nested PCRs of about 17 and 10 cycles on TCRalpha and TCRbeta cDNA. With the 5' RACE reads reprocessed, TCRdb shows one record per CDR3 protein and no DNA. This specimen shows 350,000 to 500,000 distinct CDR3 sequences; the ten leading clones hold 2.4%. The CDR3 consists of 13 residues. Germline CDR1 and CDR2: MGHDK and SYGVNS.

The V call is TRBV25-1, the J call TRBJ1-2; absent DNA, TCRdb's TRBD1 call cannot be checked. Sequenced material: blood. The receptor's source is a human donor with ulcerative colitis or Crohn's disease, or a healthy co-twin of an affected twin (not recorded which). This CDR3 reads CASSAGQLYGYTF.